Each of the 12 T cell receptor beta chains below was sequenced from the same sample in a study of T cell responses to AZD1222 COVID-19 vaccine. Repertoires were generated with immunoSEQ multiplex PCR, while TCRdb's copy carries only in-frame clones and drops some. This sample has approximately 140,000 clones, with more than 85% found just once. The source material was peripheral blood, sampled 28 days after the second AZD1222 dose. These receptor sequences come from an adult who received the AZD1222 COVID-19 vaccine.

The genes are TRBV30 and TRBJ2-7, with D perhaps being TRBD1 or TRBD2 (5 bases each). Germline V CDR1 and CDR2: GTSNPN, SVGIG (reference sequence). This CDR3 has 13 amino acids. Trimming stripped 1 base from V and 7 bases from J, with 14 bases between. CDR3: CAWSGAGAREQYF. CDR3 DNA: TGTGCCTGGAGTGGGGCCGGGGCCCGGGAGCAGTACTTC.

This chain uses TRBV28 with TRBJ1-5; 12 bases are shared with TRBD1. Trimming cost V 5 bases and J 2 bases; bases outside gene matches: 10. CDR3 length: 18 residues. Germline lookup yields CDR1 MDHEN and CDR2 SYDVKM. CDR3 sequence: CASSGTGGSVGGNQPQHF. The CDR3 DNA sequence: TGTGCCAGCAGTGGGACAGGGGGCTCTGTTGGCGGCAATCAGCCCCAGCATTTT.

The genes are TRBV19 and TRBJ1-2; D gene unclear. The CDR3 has 12 amino acids. Germline CDR1 is LNHDA and CDR2 is SQIVND (reference sequence). With 5 bases removed from V and 0 bases from J, the gap between germline ends came to 4 bases. CDR3 DNA: TGTGCCAGTAGTTACTCTAACTATGGCTACACCTTC. Protein product: CASSYSNYGYTF. The full variable domain, with the rest looked up from reference TRBV19 and TRBJ1-2, is DGGITQSPKYLFRKEGQNVTLSCEQNLNHDAMYWYRQDPGQGLRLIYYSQIVNDFQKGDIAEGYSVSREKKESFPLTVTSAQKNPTAFYLCASSYSNYGYTFGSGTRLTVV.

The chain couples TRBV30 to TRBJ2-7, with D hard to call. The CDR3 has 15 residues. Germline V lookup: CDR1 GTSNPN, CDR2 SVGIG (reference sequence). Trimming cost V 0 bases and J 3 bases, with 15 bases left between them. CDR3 sequence: CAWSVGSGVYYEQYF. As DNA, the CDR3 is TGTGCCTGGAGTGTAGGGTCAGGAGTGTACTACGAGCAGTACTTC.

The chain combines TRBV19 with TRBJ2-7, with TRBD1 matching over 7 bases. The CDR3 is 14 residues long. V trimming: 4 bases; J trimming: 4 bases; junction bases outside the gene matches: 7. The germline V gene encodes CDR1 LNHDA and CDR2 SQIVND (reference sequence). CDR3 loop: CASSRDSSLYEQYF. In DNA, the CDR3 is TGTGCCAGTAGTAGGGACAGTTCTTTATACGAGCAGTACTTC.

The chain couples TRBV28 to TRBJ2-3, with D maybe TRBD2 (5 bases). The CDR3 is made up of 14 amino acids. Trimming stripped 6 bases from V and 1 base from J, with 11 bases between. Germline CDR1 reads MDHEN; CDR2 reads SYDVKM. The CDR3 sequence: CASSFLSGTDTQYF. The CDR3 DNA sequence: TGTGCCAGCAGCTTCCTTAGCGGCACAGATACGCAGTATTTT.

This rearrangement joins TRBV27 to TRBJ1-5; D remains ambiguous. Germline lookup yields CDR1 MNHEY and CDR2 SMNVEV (reference sequence). V dropped 3 bases and J dropped 4 bases, with 7 bases sitting between them. The CDR3 totals 13 residues. CDR3 region: CASSFVGNQPQHF. In DNA, the CDR3 is TGTGCCAGCAGTTTTGTCGGAAATCAGCCCCAGCATTTT.

The chain carries TRBV2 and TRBJ1-2; a possible D gene is TRBD1 (5 bases). Per germline, CDR1 SNHLY and CDR2 FYNNEI. The CDR3 has 13 amino acids. V gave up 4 bases and J gave up 4 bases, with 10 bases separating them. The chain's CDR3 is CASSGGGSYGYTF. The CDR3, as DNA: TGTGCCAGCAGTGGGGGGGGTAGCTATGGCTACACCTTC.

The gene calls are TRBV24-1 and TRBJ2-7; unclear D gene. The V end lost 9 bases, the J end lost 7 bases, and 3 bases lay between the germline ends. The CDR3 spans 8 residues. Germline V lookup: CDR1 KGHDR, CDR2 SFDVKD. The CDR3 region is CATQEQYF. Written as DNA, the CDR3 is TGTGCCACCCAGGAGCAGTACTTC.

V usage is TRBV24-1 and J usage is TRBJ2-2, with D tentatively TRBD2 (6 bases). The CDR3 length is 16 residues. V was cut by 0 bases and J by 3 bases, with 10 bases left in between. In germline, CDR1 is KGHDR, CDR2 SFDVKD. DNA for the CDR3: TGTGCCACCAGTGATTTGGGCAGGGACTACACCGGGGAGCTGTTTTTT. It encodes CATSDLGRDYTGELFF.

The rearrangement links TRBV27 to TRBJ1-1; D possibly corresponds to TRBD1 (5 bases). V lost 6 bases and J 3 bases, leaving 8 bases between the germline ends. CDR3 length: 12 residues. The germline CDR1 and CDR2 sequences are MNHEY and SMNVEV (reference sequence). CDR3: CASRGGYTEAFF. The CDR3 DNA is TGTGCCAGCAGGGGGGGTTACACTGAAGCTTTCTTT.

In its sample, this clone was seen a few times. The chain carries TRBV21-1 and TRBJ2-7; TRBD2 is the table's D call and was not checked against the DNA. TRBV21-1 is assigned pseudogene status. This CDR3 region has 15 residues. The CDR3 region is CASSKTSGRAYEQYF. DNA for the CDR3: TGTGCCAGCAGCAAGACTAGCGGGAGGGCCTACGAGCAGTACTTC.